What follows are 13 T cell receptor beta chains derived from one specimen sequenced in a study of cytomegalovirus exposure and HLA in healthy donors listed by TCRdb under 2017. The library was built by means of the immunoSEQ multiplex PCR assay. For the multiplex PCR, a mixture combining 60 forward primers for TCR Vbeta segments and 13 reverse primers for TCR Jbeta segments was used. The table was pulled from immuneACCESS by TCRdb, which kept in-frame rearrangements only. Such tables lose some clones; where checked, under half of the loss comes from unresolved V genes, and the rest has no known cause. The sample has roughly 65,000 clones on record, almost 70% of them singletons. Jointly, the top ten make up about a sixth of the sample. The sequenced sample consisted of PBMCs. The source of these receptors is a man in his forties in good health and CMV-seropositive.

The rearrangement joins TRBV6-5 to TRBJ2-1, with D tentatively TRBD2 (5 bases). The V end lost 5 bases, the J end lost 5 bases, and 16 bases lay between the germline ends. Germline V gene lookup returns CDR1 MNHEY and CDR2 SVGAGI. This CDR3 has 15 amino acids. The CDR3 sequence: CASSRRPAPNNEQFF. DNA for the CDR3: TGTGCCAGCAGTCGGAGGCCAGCACCAAACAATGAGCAGTTCTTC.

The chain is built from TRBV15 and TRBJ1-2; no clear D gene. This CDR3 has 13 amino acids. The germline gives CDR1 LNHNV, CDR2 YYDKDF (reference sequence). Trimming took off 1 base at V and 4 bases at J, with 7 bases between the two ends. The CDR3 sequence is CATSRGEAYGYTF. The DNA for the CDR3 is TGTGCCACCAGCAGAGGGGAGGCCTATGGCTACACCTTC.

The chain links TRBV7-2 to TRBJ2-7; TRBD1 matches 7 bases. V shed 1 base and J 2 bases; nucleotides not matched to a gene: 14. Germline assignment: CDR1 SGHTA and CDR2 FQGNSA. The CDR3 spans 18 residues. In DNA form, the CDR3 reads TGTGCCAGCAGCTTAGGCCCCCCGACAGGGCCAGTAACCTACGAGCAGTACTTC. Amino acid sequence: CASSLGPPTGPVTYEQYF.

The rearrangement uses TRBV27 and TRBJ2-1, with D perhaps matching TRBD1 (6 bases). V was pared by 0 bases and J by 8 bases, with 11 bases between. The CDR3 is 14 amino acids. CDR1 is MNHEY, CDR2 SMNVEV, per germline (reference sequence). CDR3 in amino acids: CASSLSPQGHEQFF. The CDR3, as DNA: TGTGCCAGCAGTTTATCCCCACAGGGTCATGAGCAGTTCTTC.

The V call is TRBV19, the J call TRBJ1-3; 7 bases are shared with TRBD1. Germline V gene data show CDR1 as LNHDA and CDR2 as SQIVND (reference sequence). V dropped 9 bases and J dropped 0; count of bases not matched to a gene: 8. The CDR3 runs 15 residues. The CDR3 bases are TGTGCCAGCAAACTCGAGGGGGCCTCTGGAAACACCATATATTTT. Translated: CASKLEGASGNTIYF.

The chain couples TRBV5-1 to TRBJ2-1; 7 nucleotides agree with TRBD1. Trimming at V came to 4 bases and at J to 5 bases, leaving 6 bases not matched to a gene. Germline lookup yields CDR1 SGHRS and CDR2 YFSETQ. The CDR3 runs 14 residues. Written as DNA, the CDR3 is TGCGCCAGCAGCCTCGGACAGGTAAACAATGAGCAGTTCTTC. Protein sequence: CASSLGQVNNEQFF.

The chain carries TRBV4-3 and TRBJ2-1; D perhaps matches TRBD2 (6 bases). Trimming removed 4 bases from V and 3 bases from J, with 7 bases in between. CDR3 size: 13 residues. The germline V gene encodes CDR1 LGHNA and CDR2 YSLEER. The CDR3, as DNA: TGCGCCAGCAGCCTGGGACTCTACAATGAGCAGTTCTTC. Protein: CASSLGLYNEQFF.

The J gene is TRBJ1-2, the V gene TRBV7-2; D is perhaps TRBD1 (6 bases). Germline V gives CDR1 SGHTA, CDR2 FQGNSA. V was trimmed by 0 bases and J by 4 bases, leaving 24 bases between them. The CDR3 is 19 residues long. CDR3 residues: CASSLAWGQRSGVIYGYTF. The CDR3 DNA is TGTGCCAGCAGCTTAGCGTGGGGGCAGCGAAGTGGGGTTATCTATGGCTACACCTTC.

DNA of the CDR3: TGTGCCAGCAGCGTAGCTTACAGGGGCCCTAACTATGGCTACACCTTC. Amino acids: CASSVAYRGPNYGYTF. V is TRBV9 and J is TRBJ1-2; 7 bases fit TRBD1. The germline CDR1 and CDR2 sequences are SGDLS and YYNGEE. With 0 bases clipped from V and 0 bases from J, the junction kept 5 bases outside the gene matches. CDR3 length equals 16 residues.

This rearrangement joins TRBV18 to TRBJ1-1; perhaps TRBD1 as D (5 bases). This CDR3 is built from 16 residues. The germline CDR1 and CDR2 sequences are KGHSH and LQKENI. Trimming took off 3 bases at V and 4 bases at J, with 18 bases between the two ends. The CDR3 sequence is CASSPSGEGLGTEAFF. The CDR3 nucleotides are TGTGCCAGCTCACCCTCGGGGGAGGGATTGGGCACTGAAGCTTTCTTT. The variable domain in full, with the rest retrieved from reference TRBV18 and TRBJ1-1, is NAGVMQNPRHLVRRRGQEARLRCSPMKGHSHVYWYRQLPEEGLKFMVYLQKENIIDESGMPKERFSAEFPKEGPSILRIQQVVRGDSAAYFCASSPSGEGLGTEAFFGQGTRLTVV.

The CDR3 here is CASLRETDTEAFF. CDR3 nucleotides: TGTGCCAGTCTGCGGGAGACAGACACTGAAGCTTTCTTT. The chain recombines TRBV11-3 with TRBJ1-1; possible D gene TRBD1, 5 bases. V lost 9 bases to trimming and J lost 3 bases, with 14 bases between them. CDR3 length: 13 residues. Germline loops: CDR1 SGHNT, CDR2 YENEEA.

The CDR3 spells CASGTTGVEKLFF. The CDR3 bases are TGTGCCAGTGGAACTACAGGGGTTGAAAAACTGTTTTTT. The rearrangement uses TRBV19 and TRBJ1-4, with 7 bases aligning to TRBD1. The CDR3 length is 13 residues. From germline, CDR1 is LNHDA and CDR2 SQIVND (reference sequence). The V and J ends lost 8 bases and 7 bases, in that order; junction bases with no gene match: 7.

Written as DNA, the CDR3 is TGTGCCTGGAGCGTTGGCAGGGTCCCCAATCAGCCCCAGCATTTT. Translation gives CAWSVGRVPNQPQHF. The genes are TRBV30 and TRBJ1-5; the D gene is possibly TRBD1 (5 bases). The germline CDR1 and CDR2 sequences are GTSNPN and SVGIG (reference sequence). Trimming took off 3 bases at V and 3 bases at J, with 15 bases between the two ends. CDR3 length equals 15 residues.